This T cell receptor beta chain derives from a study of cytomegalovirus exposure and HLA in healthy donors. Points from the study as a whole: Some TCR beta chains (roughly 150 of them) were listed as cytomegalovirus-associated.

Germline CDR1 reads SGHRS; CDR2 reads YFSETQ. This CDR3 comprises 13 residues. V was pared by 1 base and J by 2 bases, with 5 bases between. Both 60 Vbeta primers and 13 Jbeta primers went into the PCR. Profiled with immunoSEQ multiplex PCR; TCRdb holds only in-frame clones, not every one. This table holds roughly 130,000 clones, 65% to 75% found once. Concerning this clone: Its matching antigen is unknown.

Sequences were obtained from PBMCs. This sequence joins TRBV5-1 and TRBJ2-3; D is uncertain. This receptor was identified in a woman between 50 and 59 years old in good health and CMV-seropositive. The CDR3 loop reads CASSLSDTDTQYF. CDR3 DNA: TGCGCCAGCAGCTTGAGCGACACAGATACGCAGTATTTT.